Listed below are T cell receptor beta chains from one sample, sequenced in a study of human T cells and chemical hapten exposure. Using its own MiXCR run on the RACE reads, TCRdb lists one record per CDR3 protein. Of some 120,000 distinct CDR3 sequences listed, 9% to 13% were seen once; the top ten hold about 1.4%. The sequenced sample was whole blood, obtained in connection with sensitization to the hapten diphenylcyclopropenone (DPC). The origin of the receptors is a woman in her forties or fifties with alopecia areata. Some clones in this sample may be carry-over from other donors' samples. CDR3s leave out the opening cysteine and the closing phenylalanine or tryptophan. Size is omitted from some rows. Given values are once, few, many or a class for expanded clones.

clone size,V gene,CDR3 protein
few,TRBV12-3/TRBV12-4,ASRLQQNTGELF
-,TRBV28,ASSYGTQSYEQY
many,TRBV12-3/TRBV12-4,ATTVRLNTEAF
-,TRBV4-3,ASSQTGREQY
-,TRBV7-2,ASSPRGPNYGYT
few,TRBV20-1,SAWEPGQANIQY
-,TRBV3-1,ASSQGRRGYEQY
-,TRBV12-3/TRBV12-4,ASSLAGGGTGELF
few,TRBV10-3,AISERGGTGKSANYGYT
few,TRBV12-3/TRBV12-4,ASGRASYEQY
few,TRBV2,ASRSPKGDGTEAF
many,TRBV10-3,ATGEQGHENSGNTIY
-,TRBV10-2,ASRGWSTDTQY
-,TRBV28,ASSLSSSGAYEQY
-,TRBV5-1,ASSLEVRPDTQY
few,TRBV7-2,ASSLVRTAYYGYT
-,TRBV4-2,ASSPDPNQPQH
many,TRBV4-3,ASSQGHLQDLSGNTIY
-,TRBV10-3,AISEHGVEQY
many,TRBV6-4,ASTKDYTGELF
-,TRBV29-1,SVNYLGDSGYT
many,TRBV4-3,ASSQDSRSPSGLFSGANVLT
-,TRBV28,ASGGLQSEQY
many,TRBV5-5,ASSRSRDSGDYGYT
few,TRBV5-1,ASKREETQY
once,TRBV28,ASSTSTDTQY
many,TRBV6-5,ASSPGWGNTIY
few,TRBV12-3/TRBV12-4,ASAIAWEQF
many,TRBV18,ASSPIGEGGTEAF
few,TRBV13,ASSLRFSGTYGYT
few,TRBV18,ASSPSTGGKINEQF
few,TRBV20-1,SASHLGRFHEQY
many,TRBV28,ASLTGQLNQPQH
many,TRBV20-1,SAQPSTRSSGTTDTQY
-,TRBV2,ASKGQAIAEAF
many,TRBV29-1,SVGGGNQPQH
few,TRBV28,ASIQGRIHEQY
-,TRBV28,ASSTEYGTDYEQY
-,TRBV28,ASSPGTPDEQY
many,TRBV11-2,ASSTGTGPVEQF